This T cell receptor (beta chain) appears in the sequencing data of a study of response to subunit inactivated influenza vaccine. Germline CDR1 is DFQATT and CDR2 is SNEGSKA (reference sequence). This CDR3 region has 14 residues. V lost 5 bases to trimming and J lost 8 bases; unmatched junction nucleotides: 7. Study-wide results and caveats: Each seasonal influenza vaccination recruits few new T cells, the authors suggested.

Remarks on this clonotype: Antigen: not known.

TCRdb reprocessed the RT-PCR reads via MiXCR and lists one record per CDR3 protein. The table includes around 180,000 distinct CDR3 sequences, around 9% detected once. This specimen consisted of non-naive T cells sorted from PBMCs, obtained on the day of vaccination. V usage is TRBV20-1 and J usage is TRBJ2-1; 12 bases are shared with TRBD2. The receptor comes from a man aged 50-59 years who received an inactivated influenza vaccine. The CDR3 nucleotides are TGCAGTGCTGAAACTAGCGGGGGGCCAGATGAGCAGTTCTTC. Encoded protein: CSAETSGGPDEQFF.